This TCR beta chain was sequenced in a study of T cell repertoires in cytomegalovirus infection. Background on the study: Evidence of both CMV infection and a matching HLA type came from public TCR beta signatures. Study-level results: Cumulative frequency (of public TCR beta family members) identified carriers of CMV plus the relevant HLA. The ex vivo response was dominated by HLA-C-restricted CMV-specific TCR beta clonotypes.

The CDR3 is made up of 16 amino acids. The V end lost 3 bases, the J end lost 6 bases, and 15 bases lay between the germline ends. TCRdb passed the reads through MiXCR, listing each CDR3 protein once. The data show some 600,000 distinct CDR3 sequences, roughly a quarter seen once. In its sample, this clonotype was seen a few times. Its cognate antigen is unknown. The genes are TRBV12-3 or TRBV12-4 and TRBJ1-6; TRBD1 is a possible D gene (6 bases). The clonotype originates from a human donor in good health (CMV status not recorded). Some clones in this sample may be carry-over from other donors' samples. Material: CD8+ T cells from PBMCs. Here the CDR3 DNA reads TGTGCCAGCAGTTTTACAGGGTTAACTAGTAATTCACCCCTCCACTTT. Protein sequence: CASSFTGLTSNSPLHF.